This TCR beta chain originates from a study of blood T cells in healthy people across ages. Study-level results: There was no known CMV status for donors, so expanded clonotype changes were possibly confounded. Among T cells, TCR beta diversity per million cells dropped roughly linearly as age rose.

V lost 0 bases, J lost 9 bases, and 8 bases stayed unmatched. Germline loops: CDR1 SNHLY, CDR2 FYNNEI. The CDR3 has 16 residues. PCR was performed a second time for roughly 6 to 12 cycles using a sample-barcoded 5' primer and a J-beta primer mix. No fewer than 3 million CDR3-containing paired-end reads came from each sample. Each CDR3 protein gets one entry after TCRdb re-called the 5' RACE reads with MiXCR. The table lists about 930,000 distinct CDR3 sequences, about 28% of them singletons. Notes on this clonotype: Antigen unknown.

The sample was also linked to a second study, of T cells of mothers and their children. Per that paper: Extracted RNA, in its entirety, went into cDNA synthesis at around 1.5 ug per 15 ul.

The chain couples TRBV2 to TRBJ2-1; 10 nucleotides match TRBD1. Sequencing was done on a sample of blood. This TCR came from a woman aged 40 to 50 in good health. CDR3 protein: CASSEAKRDRGSEQFF. The CDR3 nucleotides read TGTGCCAGCAGTGAAGCGAAAAGGGACAGGGGAAGTGAGCAGTTCTTC.